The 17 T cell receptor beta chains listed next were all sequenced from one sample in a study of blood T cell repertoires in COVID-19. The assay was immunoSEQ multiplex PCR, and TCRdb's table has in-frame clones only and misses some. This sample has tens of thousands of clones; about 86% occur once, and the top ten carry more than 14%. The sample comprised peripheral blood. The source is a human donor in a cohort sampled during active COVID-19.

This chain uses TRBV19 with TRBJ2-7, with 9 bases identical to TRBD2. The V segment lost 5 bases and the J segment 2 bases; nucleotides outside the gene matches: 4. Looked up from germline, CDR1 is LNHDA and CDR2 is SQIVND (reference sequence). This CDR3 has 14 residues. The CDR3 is CASSGAGGAYEQYF. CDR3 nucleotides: TGTGCCAGTAGTGGTGCGGGGGGGGCCTACGAGCAGTACTTC. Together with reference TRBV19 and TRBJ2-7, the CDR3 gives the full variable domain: DGGITQSPKYLFRKEGQNVTLSCEQNLNHDAMYWYRQDPGQGLRLIYYSQIVNDFQKGDIAEGYSVSREKKESFPLTVTSAQKNPTAFYLCASSGAGGAYEQYFGPGTRLTVT.

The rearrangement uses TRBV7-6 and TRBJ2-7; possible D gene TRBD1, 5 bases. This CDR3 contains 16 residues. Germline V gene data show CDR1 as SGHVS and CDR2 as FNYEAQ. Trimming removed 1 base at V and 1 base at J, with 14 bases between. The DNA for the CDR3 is TGTGCCAGCAGCTTAGATTTGGGGCAGCGATCCTACGAGCAGTACTTC. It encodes CASSLDLGQRSYEQYF.

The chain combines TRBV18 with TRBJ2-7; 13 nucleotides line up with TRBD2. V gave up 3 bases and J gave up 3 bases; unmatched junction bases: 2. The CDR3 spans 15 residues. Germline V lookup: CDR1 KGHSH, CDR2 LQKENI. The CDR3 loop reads CASSPRTSGSYEQYF. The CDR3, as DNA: TGTGCCAGCTCACCTAGGACTAGCGGGAGCTACGAGCAGTACTTC.

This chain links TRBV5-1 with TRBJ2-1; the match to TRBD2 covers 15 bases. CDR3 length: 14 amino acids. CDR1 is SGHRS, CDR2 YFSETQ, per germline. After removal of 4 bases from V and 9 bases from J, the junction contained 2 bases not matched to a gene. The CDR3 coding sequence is TGCGCCAGCAGCCAGGGACTAGCGGGAGGTGAGCAGTTCTTC. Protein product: CASSQGLAGGEQFF.

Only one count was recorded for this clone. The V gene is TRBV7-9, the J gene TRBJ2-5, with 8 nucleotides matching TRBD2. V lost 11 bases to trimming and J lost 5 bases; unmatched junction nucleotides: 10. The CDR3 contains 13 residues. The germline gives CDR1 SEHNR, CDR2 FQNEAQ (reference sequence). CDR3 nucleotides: TGTGCCGTCGCGGTAGCGGGAATTGAGACCCAGTACTTC. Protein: CAVAVAGIETQYF.

DNA for the CDR3: TGTGCCAGCTCACCCCTGGGGCTGCTCGGGGAGCTGTTTTTT. Its protein is CASSPLGLLGELFF. The rearrangement links TRBV18 to TRBJ2-2; D is possibly TRBD1 (5 bases). The V end lost 3 bases, the J end lost 7 bases, and 12 bases lay between the germline ends. CDR3 length: 14 amino acids. Germline V gene data show CDR1 as KGHSH and CDR2 as LQKENI.

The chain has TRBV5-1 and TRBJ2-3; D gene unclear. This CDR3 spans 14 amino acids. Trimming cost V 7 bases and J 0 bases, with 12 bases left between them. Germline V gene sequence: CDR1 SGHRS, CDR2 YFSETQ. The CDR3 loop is CASRRYASTDTQYF. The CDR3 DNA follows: TGCGCCAGCCGCCGCTATGCTAGCACAGATACGCAGTATTTT.

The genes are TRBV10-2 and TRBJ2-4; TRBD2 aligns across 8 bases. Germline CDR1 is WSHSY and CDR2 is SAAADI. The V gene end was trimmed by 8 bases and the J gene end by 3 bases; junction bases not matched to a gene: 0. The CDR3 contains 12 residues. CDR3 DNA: TGCGCCAGCGGGACTAGCAAAAACATTCAGTACTTC. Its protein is CASGTSKNIQYF.

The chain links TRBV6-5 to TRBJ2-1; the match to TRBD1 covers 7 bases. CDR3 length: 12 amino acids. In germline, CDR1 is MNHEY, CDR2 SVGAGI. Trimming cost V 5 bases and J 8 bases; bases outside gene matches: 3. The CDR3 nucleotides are TGTGCCAGCAGTCCTACAGGGGATGAGCAGTTCTTC. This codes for CASSPTGDEQFF.

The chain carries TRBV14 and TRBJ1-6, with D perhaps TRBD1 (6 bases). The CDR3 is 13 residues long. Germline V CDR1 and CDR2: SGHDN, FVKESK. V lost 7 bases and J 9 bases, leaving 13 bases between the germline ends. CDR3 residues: CASTPGHSSPLHF. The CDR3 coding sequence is TGTGCCAGCACCCCGGGACATAGTTCACCCCTCCACTTT.

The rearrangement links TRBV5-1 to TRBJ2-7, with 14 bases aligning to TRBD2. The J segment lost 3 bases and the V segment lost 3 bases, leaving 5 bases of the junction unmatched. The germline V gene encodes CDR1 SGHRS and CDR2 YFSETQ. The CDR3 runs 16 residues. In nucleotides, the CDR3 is TGCGCCAGCAGCTGGACGACTAGCGGGAGGGTCTACGAGCAGTACTTC. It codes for CASSWTTSGRVYEQYF.

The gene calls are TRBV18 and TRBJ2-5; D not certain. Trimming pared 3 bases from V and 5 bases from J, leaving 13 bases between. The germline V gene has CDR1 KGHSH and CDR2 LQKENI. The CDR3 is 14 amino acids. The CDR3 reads CASSPTVPRETQYF. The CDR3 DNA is TGTGCCAGCTCACCCACGGTCCCGAGGGAGACCCAGTACTTC.

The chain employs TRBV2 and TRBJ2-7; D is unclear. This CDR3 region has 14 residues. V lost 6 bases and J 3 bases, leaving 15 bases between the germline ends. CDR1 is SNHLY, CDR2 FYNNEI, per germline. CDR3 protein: CASSSDHHSYEQYF. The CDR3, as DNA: TGTGCCAGCAGCTCAGACCACCACAGCTACGAGCAGTACTTC.

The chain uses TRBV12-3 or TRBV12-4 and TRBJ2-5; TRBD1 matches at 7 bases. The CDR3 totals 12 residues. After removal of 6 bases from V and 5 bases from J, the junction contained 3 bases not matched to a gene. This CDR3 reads CASRRGRETQYF. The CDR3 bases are TGTGCCAGCAGGAGGGGGCGGGAGACCCAGTACTTC.

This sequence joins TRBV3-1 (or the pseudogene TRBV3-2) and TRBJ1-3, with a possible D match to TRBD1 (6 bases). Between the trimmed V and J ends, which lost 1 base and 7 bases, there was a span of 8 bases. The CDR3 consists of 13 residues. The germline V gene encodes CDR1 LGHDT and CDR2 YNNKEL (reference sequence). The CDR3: CASSQGGQNTIYF. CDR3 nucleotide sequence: TGTGCCAGCAGCCAAGGGGGGCAGAACACCATATATTTT.

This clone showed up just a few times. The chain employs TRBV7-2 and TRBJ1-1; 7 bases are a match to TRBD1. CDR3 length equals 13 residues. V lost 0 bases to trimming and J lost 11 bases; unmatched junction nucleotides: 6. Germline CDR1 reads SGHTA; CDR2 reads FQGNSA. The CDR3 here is CASSLAKSTGAFF. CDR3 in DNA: TGTGCCAGCAGCTTAGCAAAATCGACAGGGGCTTTCTTT. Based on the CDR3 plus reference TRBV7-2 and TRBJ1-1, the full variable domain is GAGVSQSPSNKVTEKGKDVELRCDPISGHTALYWYRQSLGQGLEFLIYFQGNSAPDKSGLPSDRFSAERTGGSVSTLTIQRTQQEDSAVYLCASSLAKSTGAFFGQGTRLTVV.

This chain's CDR3 is CASIQGRATEAFF. CDR3 DNA: TGTGCCAGTATCCAGGGTCGTGCCACTGAAGCTTTCTTT. The rearrangement uses TRBV19 and TRBJ1-1, with D tentatively TRBD1 (5 bases). The CDR3 runs 13 residues. Trimming shortened V by 7 bases and J by 4 bases, and 13 bases separated the two germline ends. Germline V CDR1 and CDR2: LNHDA, SQIVND (reference sequence). Full variable domain (remainder filled in from reference TRBV19 and TRBJ1-1): DGGITQSPKYLFRKEGQNVTLSCEQNLNHDAMYWYRQDPGQGLRLIYYSQIVNDFQKGDIAEGYSVSREKKESFPLTVTSAQKNPTAFYLCASIQGRATEAFFGQGTRLTVV.